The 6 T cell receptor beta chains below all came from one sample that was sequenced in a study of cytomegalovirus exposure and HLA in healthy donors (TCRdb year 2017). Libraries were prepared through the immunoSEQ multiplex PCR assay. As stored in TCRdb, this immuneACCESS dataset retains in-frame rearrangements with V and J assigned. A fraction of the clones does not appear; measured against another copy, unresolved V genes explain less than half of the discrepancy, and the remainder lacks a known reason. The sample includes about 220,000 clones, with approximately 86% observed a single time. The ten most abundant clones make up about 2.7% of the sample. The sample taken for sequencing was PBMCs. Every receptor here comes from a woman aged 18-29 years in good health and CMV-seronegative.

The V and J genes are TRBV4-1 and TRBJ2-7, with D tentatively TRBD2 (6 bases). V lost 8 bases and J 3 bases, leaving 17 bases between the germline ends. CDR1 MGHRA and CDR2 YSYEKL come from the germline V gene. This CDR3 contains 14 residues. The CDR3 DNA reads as TGCGCCAGCTCAGGACAACCGGGGGACTACGAGCAGTACTTC. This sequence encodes CASSGQPGDYEQYF.

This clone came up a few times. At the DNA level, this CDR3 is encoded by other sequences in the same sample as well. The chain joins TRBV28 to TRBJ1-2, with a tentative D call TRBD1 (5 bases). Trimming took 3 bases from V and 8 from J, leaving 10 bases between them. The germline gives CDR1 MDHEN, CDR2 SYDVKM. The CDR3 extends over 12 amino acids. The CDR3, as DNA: TGTGCCAGCAGTTTCGGGGGTGACGGCTACACCTTC. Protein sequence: CASSFGGDGYTF.

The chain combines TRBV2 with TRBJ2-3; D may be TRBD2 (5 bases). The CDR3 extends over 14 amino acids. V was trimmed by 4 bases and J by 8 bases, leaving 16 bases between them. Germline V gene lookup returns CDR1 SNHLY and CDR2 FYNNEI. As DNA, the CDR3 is TGTGCCAGCAGTGTAAGCGGTGCGTCAGGTACGCAGTATTTT. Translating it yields CASSVSGASGTQYF.

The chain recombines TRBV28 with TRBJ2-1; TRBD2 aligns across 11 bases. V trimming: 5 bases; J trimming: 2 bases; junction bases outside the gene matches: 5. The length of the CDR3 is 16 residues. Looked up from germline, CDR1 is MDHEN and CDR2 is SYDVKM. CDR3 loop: CASSTLTSGAYNEQFF. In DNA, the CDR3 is TGTGCCAGCAGTACCTTGACTAGCGGGGCCTACAATGAGCAGTTCTTC.

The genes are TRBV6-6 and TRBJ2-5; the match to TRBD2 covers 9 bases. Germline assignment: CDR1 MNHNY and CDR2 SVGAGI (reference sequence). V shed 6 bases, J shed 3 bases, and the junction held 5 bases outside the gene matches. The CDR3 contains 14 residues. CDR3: CASSQTSGEETQYF. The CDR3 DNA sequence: TGTGCCAGCAGCCAGACTAGCGGAGAAGAGACCCAGTACTTC.

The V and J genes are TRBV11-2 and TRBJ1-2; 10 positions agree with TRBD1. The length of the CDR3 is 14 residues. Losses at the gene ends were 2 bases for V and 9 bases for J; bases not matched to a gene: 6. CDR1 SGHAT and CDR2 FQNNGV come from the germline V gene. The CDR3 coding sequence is TGTGCCAGCAGCTTATATGACAGGGGGCCGAGCTACACCTTC. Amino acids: CASSLYDRGPSYTF.